This T cell receptor (beta chain) is drawn from a study of human T cells and chemical hapten exposure. Sample time point: pre-sensitization, week 0. The treatment is: therapeutic diphenylcyclopropenone sensitization with weekly scalp DPC. Germline CDR1 is SQVTM and CDR2 is ANQGSEA. V dropped 7 bases and J dropped 5 bases, with 20 bases sitting between them. This CDR3 has 14 residues. TCRdb redid the calling of the RACE reads with MiXCR, one entry per CDR3 protein. The table lists 200,000 to 300,000 distinct CDR3 sequences, about 9% of them singletons. The source material was whole blood, sampled in connection with sensitization to the hapten diphenylcyclopropenone (DPC). The chain combines TRBV29-1 with TRBJ2-5, with D perhaps assigned TRBD1 or TRBD2 (6 bases each). The TCR comes from a woman in her thirties or forties with alopecia areata. Some clones in this sample may be carry-over from other donors' samples. CDR3 protein: CSGKGGDEWETQYF. In DNA, the CDR3 is TGCAGCGGCAAGGGGGGAGACGAGTGGGAGACCCAGTACTTC.